This T cell receptor (beta chain) was observed in a study of CD8 T cells in ankylosing spondylitis. In its sample, this clonotype was seen many times. By quantitative 5'-RACE with molecular barcodes, the TCR beta libraries were made. TCRdb analysed the 5' RACE reads with MiXCR anew, one entry per CDR3 protein. The sample includes some 340,000 distinct CDR3 sequences, around 15% of them seen just once. This CDR3 spans 16 amino acids. Germline V gene sequence: CDR1 SGHRS, CDR2 YFSETQ. The trim removed 3 bases at V and 10 bases at J, leaving 11 bases unmatched. Sequenced input: blood, either unsorted or a sorted T cell fraction (not recorded which). The receptor's source is a male donor with ankylosing spondylitis or in good health (not recorded which). The V gene is TRBV5-1, the J gene TRBJ2-1, with 12 bases matching TRBD2. CDR3: CASSSARLAGDQEQFF. The CDR3 DNA follows: TGCGCCAGCAGCTCCGCCAGACTAGCGGGAGATCAGGAGCAGTTCTTC.